This note documents a single T cell receptor beta chain sequence. Antigen unknown. The source of the sample is a study of shared clonotypes between healthy human individuals. Deep level was the assay's run setting. The method was immunoSEQ multiplex PCR; TCRdb's version includes in-frame clones alone and lacks a portion of them. Seen here are around 720,000 clones, roughly 72% observed once, and the top ten hold 1.5% to 2%. Findings and limits, study-wide: In a few donors, 4.5% to 5.5% of naive CD4 clonotypes appeared in common.

Germline CDR1 reads LNHDA; CDR2 reads SQIVND (reference sequence). This CDR3 spans 15 amino acids. V was clipped by 3 bases and J by 1 base; unmatched bases: 2. This TCR was recovered from a woman aged 25-40 years in good health. The chain recombines TRBV19 with TRBJ1-4; 7 bases agree with TRBD1. The sequenced sample consisted of memory CD4+ T cells sorted from blood. Subset: CD45RA-negative fraction. CDR3 sequence reads: CASSIRQGTNEKLFF. The CDR3 DNA sequence: TGTGCCAGTAGTATCAGACAGGGAACTAATGAAAAACTGTTTTTT.